This TCR beta chain was captured by sequencing in a study of tumor T cells in aggressive B-cell lymphoma. Clones were read by immunoSEQ multiplex PCR, and TCRdb kept only the in-frame ones, dropping some. The sample lists 2,000 to 2,500 clones, 86% occurring once. Germline lookup yields CDR1 SQVTM and CDR2 ANQGSEA. The CDR3 spans 16 residues. The V and J ends lost 0 bases and 5 bases respectively, with 18 bases between them. Sequenced material: tumor tissue. This rearrangement joins TRBV29-1 to TRBJ2-3; maybe TRBD2 (5 bases). This clonotype was obtained from an adult with diffuse large B cell lymphoma. CDR3 protein: CSVEDLQPGFGDTQYF. CDR3 bases: TGCAGCGTTGAAGATCTTCAGCCGGGGTTCGGAGATACGCAGTATTTT.